A single sample is the source of the 25 T cell receptor beta chains below, sequenced in a study of cytomegalovirus exposure and HLA in healthy donors. Assay used: immunoSEQ multiplex PCR; TCRdb lists only in-frame clones, some missing. The sample lists fewer than 350,000 clones, roughly 90% occurring once. The sequenced material came from PBMCs. The receptors here all came from a woman between 18 and 29 years old in good health and CMV-seronegative.

The chain joins TRBV10-3 to TRBJ2-7; 12 bases match TRBD2. CDR1 and CDR2 (germline): ENHRY, SYGVKD. With V trimmed by 6 bases and J by 6 bases, 6 bases remained unmatched. The CDR3 has 14 residues. CDR3 in amino acids: CAISNLAGGREQYF. DNA of the CDR3: TGTGCCATCAGCAACCTAGCGGGAGGGCGCGAGCAGTACTTC.

The rearrangement joins TRBV4-1 to TRBJ1-2, with a weak D call TRBD1 (5 bases). Per germline, CDR1 MGHRA and CDR2 YSYEKL. V was pared by 0 bases and J by 0 bases, with 8 bases between. The CDR3 consists of 15 residues. This chain's CDR3 is CASSQEWGANYGYTF. The CDR3 DNA reads as TGCGCCAGCAGCCAAGAATGGGGGGCTAACTATGGCTACACCTTC.

The chain employs TRBV9 and TRBJ2-1; 7 nucleotides agree with TRBD2. The CDR3 has 16 amino acids. V dropped 0 bases and J dropped 9; count of bases not matched to a gene: 12. CDR1 is SGDLS and CDR2 is YYNGEE in the germline V gene. DNA for the CDR3: TGTGCCAGCAGCGTAGCTCCAGGACTAGGACTTAGTGAGCAGTTCTTC. It yields the protein CASSVAPGLGLSEQFF.

The chain recombines TRBV2 with TRBJ1-1; 10 bases map to TRBD1. Per germline, CDR1 SNHLY and CDR2 FYNNEI. V lost 5 bases and J lost 4; bases outside the gene matches: 4. This CDR3 has 14 amino acids. The CDR3 nucleotides read TGTGCCAGCAGTCCCGGGACAGGGGTCACTGAAGCTTTCTTT. As protein: CASSPGTGVTEAFF.

The rearrangement joins TRBV5-6 to TRBJ2-3; possibly TRBD2 for D (6 bases). The CDR3 totals 17 residues. The V and J ends lost 3 bases and 2 bases respectively, with 19 bases between them. Germline CDR1 and CDR2: SGHDT and YYEEEE. In DNA, the CDR3 is TGTGCCAGCAGCTCCCCATGGCGGGACCCCCTCACAGATACGCAGTATTTT. Amino acids: CASSSPWRDPLTDTQYF.

This chain connects TRBV19 to TRBJ2-2, with TRBD1 as a possible D gene (6 bases). V dropped 6 bases and J dropped 0 bases, with 26 bases sitting between them. From germline, CDR1 is LNHDA and CDR2 SQIVND (reference sequence). This CDR3 spans 20 amino acids. Here the CDR3 DNA reads TGTGCCAGTAGGCTAGGGAACAGGGCGAGGGAAGGGGCGAACACCGGGGAGCTGTTTTTT. Translation gives CASRLGNRAREGANTGELFF.

V usage is TRBV11-3 and J usage is TRBJ2-2, with 10 bases identical to TRBD2. This CDR3 contains 16 residues. Germline trimming cut 5 bases from V and 6 bases from J; bases unmatched to any gene: 9. Germline CDR1 reads SGHNT; CDR2 reads YENEEA. The CDR3 bases are TGTGCCAGCAGCCGCCCCAGCGGGAGGGCCGCCGGGGAGCTGTTTTTT. It translates to CASSRPSGRAAGELFF.

The chain combines TRBV6-5 with TRBJ2-2, with D perhaps matching TRBD2 (6 bases). Germline CDR1 MNHEY, CDR2 SVGAGI. V lost 5 bases and J 2 bases, leaving 9 bases between the germline ends. CDR3 length: 14 residues. DNA for the CDR3: TGTGCCAGCAGTCGGGACTCAAACACCGGGGAGCTGTTTTTT. Protein sequence: CASSRDSNTGELFF.

J is TRBJ2-1 and V is TRBV7-8; D might be TRBD2 (5 bases). V shed 2 bases and J shed 7 bases, with 12 bases lying between them. The CDR3 contains 14 residues. The V gene's germline CDR1 is SGHVS and CDR2 FQNEAQ. This CDR3 reads CASSLTRGRNEQFF. The CDR3 DNA sequence: TGTGCCAGCAGCTTAACCCGGGGTCGTAATGAGCAGTTCTTC.

This clone has a single count. The CDR3 is CATSREGQGWEPQHF. The CDR3 region has the DNA TGTGCCACCAGCAGAGAGGGACAGGGGTGGGAGCCCCAGCATTTT. The chain employs TRBV15 and TRBJ1-5; 10 nucleotides align to TRBD1. Germline V CDR1 and CDR2: LNHNV, YYDKDF (reference sequence). The CDR3 loop spans 15 amino acids. V lost 0 bases, J lost 8 bases, and 4 bases stayed unmatched.

This chain connects TRBV19 to TRBJ2-1, with a tentative D call TRBD1 (7 bases). V dropped 7 bases and J dropped 6 bases, with 16 bases sitting between them. The CDR3 covers 14 residues. Germline loops: CDR1 LNHDA, CDR2 SQIVND (reference sequence). CDR3: CASISRGEINEQFF. CDR3 DNA sequence: TGTGCCAGTATTTCCAGGGGGGAGATCAATGAGCAGTTCTTC. Filled out from reference TRBV19 and TRBJ2-1, the complete variable domain reads DGGITQSPKYLFRKEGQNVTLSCEQNLNHDAMYWYRQDPGQGLRLIYYSQIVNDFQKGDIAEGYSVSREKKESFPLTVTSAQKNPTAFYLCASISRGEINEQFFGPGTRLTVL.

The gene calls are TRBV28 and TRBJ2-1, with TRBD2 identical over 8 bases. The V gene end was trimmed by 6 bases and the J gene end by 5 bases; junction bases not matched to a gene: 6. Looked up from germline, CDR1 is MDHEN and CDR2 is SYDVKM. The CDR3 runs to 14 residues. CDR3 DNA sequence: TGTGCCAGCAGAGCCCCAGCGGGGGACAATGAGCAGTTCTTC. It is translated as CASRAPAGDNEQFF.

The J gene is TRBJ1-1, the V gene TRBV9; TRBD1 matches 8 bases. The germline V gene has CDR1 SGDLS and CDR2 YYNGEE. J lost 1 base, V lost 0 bases, and 8 bases had no gene match. This CDR3 is built from 17 residues. For the CDR3, the DNA is TGTGCCAGCAGCGTAGAGCAGGGGGCGATGAGGAACACTGAAGCTTTCTTT. The encoded protein is CASSVEQGAMRNTEAFF.

The rearrangement uses TRBV5-1 and TRBJ1-4; 8 bases are shared with TRBD1. The CDR3 is 15 amino acids. The germline CDR1 and CDR2 sequences are SGHRS and YFSETQ. Losses at the gene ends were 4 bases for V and 7 bases for J; bases not matched to a gene: 9. CDR3 in amino acids: CASSPGQGGGEKLFF. In DNA, the CDR3 is TGCGCCAGCAGCCCAGGACAGGGTGGTGGTGAAAAACTGTTTTTT.

The CDR3 loop reads CASRKTGQGGNEQFF. The CDR3, as DNA: TGTGCCAGCAGGAAGACGGGACAGGGTGGCAATGAGCAGTTCTTC. The chain uses TRBV28 and TRBJ2-1, with 9 bases identical to TRBD1. The CDR3 is made up of 15 amino acids. Germline CDR1 MDHEN, CDR2 SYDVKM. Trimming at V came to 6 bases and at J to 6 bases, leaving 9 bases not matched to a gene.

Here the CDR3 DNA reads TGCGCCAGCAGACCCAGGGTCGCCGACACCGGGGAGCTGTTTTTT. Translating it yields CASRPRVADTGELFF. The chain combines TRBV5-1 with TRBJ2-2, with D tentatively TRBD1 (5 bases). Germline CDR1 SGHRS, CDR2 YFSETQ. V lost 5 bases to trimming and J lost 3 bases, with 14 bases between them. This CDR3 contains 15 residues.

The chain carries TRBV7-2 and TRBJ2-3; tentative D call: TRBD1 (6 bases). V gave up 5 bases and J gave up 8 bases, with 14 bases separating them. CDR1 and CDR2 (germline): SGHTA, FQGNSA. The CDR3 has 13 residues. CDR3 sequence: CASSPLLGGTQYF. The CDR3 nucleotides are TGTGCCAGCAGCCCCTTACTAGGGGGTACGCAGTATTTT.

This chain connects TRBV9 to TRBJ1-1, with D possibly TRBD1 on 5 matching bases. CDR3 length equals 16 residues. Germline assignment: CDR1 SGDLS and CDR2 YYNGEE. The V gene lost 6 bases and the J gene lost 0 bases, with 18 bases spanning the gap. CDR3 coding DNA: TGTGCCAGCACCCGGGGAGGGGACCTCTTGAACACTGAAGCTTTCTTT. Its protein product is CASTRGGDLLNTEAFF.

This chain joins TRBV6-1 and TRBJ2-7, with 12 bases that match TRBD2. The V gene end was trimmed by 4 bases and the J gene end by 4 bases; junction bases not matched to a gene: 5. The CDR3 contains 15 residues. Germline V gene lookup returns CDR1 MNHNS and CDR2 SASEGT. The CDR3 region has the DNA TGTGCCAGCAGTGCAACTACTAGCGGGAGGTACGAGCAGTACTTC. Amino acid sequence: CASSATTSGRYEQYF.

The chain recombines TRBV6-1 with TRBJ2-1; 13 bases are shared with TRBD2. With V trimmed by 4 bases and J by 4 bases, 10 bases remained unmatched. The CDR3 length is 18 residues. Germline lookup yields CDR1 MNHNS and CDR2 SASEGT. The CDR3 is CASSGRTSGRVAYNEQFF. CDR3 in DNA: TGTGCCAGCAGTGGGAGGACTAGCGGGAGAGTGGCGTACAATGAGCAGTTCTTC.

As for this clone: Mismatch with germline at one junction end may stem from a read error. In DNA, the CDR3 is TGTGCCAGCAGAACTGTGGGGGACAGCGACTTC. It is translated as CASRTVGDSDF. The genes are TRBV28 and TRBJ2-5, with TRBD1 matching over 7 bases. CDR1 is MDHEN and CDR2 is SYDVKM in the germline V gene. This CDR3 is built from 11 residues. Full variable domain (outside the CDR3, taken from reference TRBV28 and TRBJ2-5): DVKVTQSSRYLVKRTGEKVFLECVQDMDHENMFWYRQDPGLGLRLIYFSYDVKMKEKGDIPEGYSVSREKKERFSLILESASTNQTSMYLCASRTVGDSDFGPGTRLLVL.

The V gene is TRBV2, the J gene TRBJ1-3; 7 bases match TRBD1. Germline V lookup: CDR1 SNHLY, CDR2 FYNNEI. This CDR3 is 14 amino acids long. V lost 10 bases to trimming and J lost 4 bases; unmatched junction nucleotides: 10. The CDR3 DNA follows: TGTGCCACCACAAGAGGGACAGCCGGAAACACCATATATTTT. Translating it yields CATTRGTAGNTIYF. Supplemented by reference TRBV2 and TRBJ1-3, the full variable domain reads EPEVTQTPSHQVTQMGQEVILRCVPISNHLYFYWYRQILGQKVEFLVSFYNNEISEKSEIFDDQFSVERPDGSNFTLKIRSTKLEDSAMYFCATTRGTAGNTIYFGEGSWLTVV.

The chain links TRBV27 to TRBJ2-3, with a weak D call TRBD1 (6 bases). With 8 bases removed from V and 8 bases from J, the gap between germline ends came to 17 bases. The CDR3 extends over 13 amino acids. Germline CDR1 MNHEY, CDR2 SMNVEV (reference sequence). CDR3 residues: CASGTGTSGTQYF. The CDR3 DNA sequence: TGTGCCAGCGGAACCGGGACATCGGGTACGCAGTATTTT.

The chain carries TRBV5-4 and TRBJ2-6; D is ambiguous. Germline loops: CDR1 SGHNT, CDR2 YYREEE (reference sequence). The CDR3 consists of 17 residues. The V end lost 3 bases, the J end lost 0 bases, and 13 bases lay between the germline ends. The CDR3 DNA reads TGTGCCAGCAGCTCCTTTTTGGCTGACTCTGGGGCCAACGTCCTGACTTTC. Its translation is CASSSFLADSGANVLTF.

This clone was seen once. The CDR3: CASSLSLAQETQYF. The CDR3 bases are TGTGCCAGCAGCTTAAGCCTAGCGCAGGAGACCCAGTACTTC. This chain connects TRBV27 to TRBJ2-5, with D perhaps TRBD2 (6 bases). CDR1 is MNHEY, CDR2 SMNVEV, per germline (reference sequence). CDR3 length: 14 amino acids. Trimming pared 6 bases from V and 5 bases from J, leaving 16 bases between.